The 21 T cell receptor beta chains in this list originate from one sample, sequenced in a study of T cells in Graves' hyperthyroidism and ophthalmopathy (dated by TCRdb to between 2018 and 2020). Libraries were constructed by multiplex PCR. Sequenced using an Illumina HiSeq 2000. Amplification of TCR beta CDR3 regions was carried out from RNA transcripts. The first round of RT-PCR for the TCR CDR3 was performed with the HTBI primer set and the Qiagen OneStep RT-PCR kit. In TCRdb, the public reads were trimmed at Q25 with fastp and aligned with MiXCR, with productive beta chains retained. Each CDR3 protein appears once, grouped with its most common genes and DNA. The sample table contains around 400,000 distinct CDR3 sequences; only one count was recorded for 13% to 15% of them. 15% to 20% of the sample is held by the ten biggest clonotypes. Specimen: blood. The receptors shown here come from a woman aged 60 to 75 with Graves' ophthalmopathy.

The chain couples TRBV4-2 to TRBJ1-1, with D uncertain. In germline, CDR1 is LGHNA, CDR2 YNFKEQ. This CDR3 contains 14 residues. Trimming removed 3 bases at V and 3 bases at J, with 11 bases between. CDR3 in DNA: TGTGCCAGCAGCCAGACCGCTCGGGACACTGAAGCTTTCTTT. Amino acid sequence: CASSQTARDTEAFF.

The sample holds a few counts of this clonotype. The chain recombines TRBV9 with TRBJ2-2; weak D call: TRBD1 (5 bases). V was trimmed by 0 bases and J by 3 bases, leaving 15 bases between them. The germline CDR1 and CDR2 sequences are SGDLS and YYNGEE. The CDR3 has 17 residues. CDR3 DNA: TGTGCCAGCAGCGTAGTGGGTCAGGGATACTACACCGGGGAGCTGTTTTTT. It codes for CASSVVGQGYYTGELFF.

CDR3 in amino acids: CSASPNTGELFF. The CDR3 DNA is TGCAGTGCTAGCCCTAACACCGGGGAGCTGTTTTTT. The V and J genes are TRBV20-1 and TRBJ2-2; D is ambiguous. The V end lost 3 bases, the J end lost 2 bases, and 4 bases lay between the germline ends. CDR1 and CDR2 from the germline V gene are DFQATT and SNEGSKA (reference sequence). The CDR3 spans 12 residues.

This clonotype appeared many times. This chain links TRBV11-2 with TRBJ2-3; D possibly matches TRBD1 or TRBD2 (5 bases each). This CDR3 has 16 amino acids. V was pared by 0 bases and J by 0 bases, with 10 bases between. Germline CDR1 reads SGHAT; CDR2 reads FQNNGV. DNA of the CDR3: TGTGCCAGCAGCTTAGAAGACGGGGCTAGCACAGATACGCAGTATTTT. Translating gives CASSLEDGASTDTQYF.

V gene TRBV20-1 combines with J gene TRBJ2-3; 14 positions agree with TRBD2. CDR1 DFQATT and CDR2 SNEGSKA come from the germline V gene (reference sequence). The CDR3 is 14 amino acids. V shed 5 bases, J shed 5 bases, and the junction held 3 bases outside the gene matches. CDR3 sequence reads: CSASGTSGRDTQYF. The CDR3 coding sequence is TGCAGTGCTTCCGGGACTAGCGGGAGAGATACGCAGTATTTT.

This clonotype was observed many times. CDR3 loop: CASSLDPSNYGYTF. The CDR3 DNA reads TGCGCCAGCAGCTTGGATCCCTCTAACTATGGCTACACCTTC. The V call is TRBV5-1, the J call TRBJ1-2; D is ambiguous. Deletions cut 0 bases from V and 0 bases from J, with 6 bases between. CDR1 SGHRS and CDR2 YFSETQ come from the germline V gene. This CDR3 is 14 amino acids long.

The V gene is TRBV12-3 or TRBV12-4, the J gene TRBJ2-1; 9 bases are a match to TRBD1. J was trimmed by 6 bases and V by 10 bases; bases with no gene match: 7. The CDR3 contains 13 residues. This CDR3 reads CATGTGLSNEQFF. As DNA, the CDR3 is TGTGCCACCGGGACAGGGCTTAGCAATGAGCAGTTCTTC.

This clonotype was counted ten times or more. The chain links TRBV12-3 or TRBV12-4 to TRBJ2-1, with a weak D call TRBD1 (6 bases). V gave up 6 bases and J gave up 7 bases, with 22 bases separating them. The CDR3 contains 16 residues. CDR3 residues: CASSPTWARGWNEQFF. CDR3 sequence (DNA): TGTGCCAGCAGCCCAACTTGGGCTAGGGGGTGGAATGAGCAGTTCTTC.

The CDR3 reads CASSLWGQGAGTGELFF. The CDR3 coding sequence is TGTGCCAGCAGTTTATGGGGACAGGGGGCTGGCACCGGGGAGCTGTTTTTT. The chain carries TRBV27 and TRBJ2-2; 12 bases are a match to TRBD1. Trimming at V came to 1 base and at J to 4 bases, leaving 4 bases not matched to a gene. CDR3 length: 17 amino acids. From germline, CDR1 is MNHEY and CDR2 SMNVEV (reference sequence).

This clonotype was observed a few times. This rearrangement joins TRBV6-2 or TRBV6-3 to TRBJ1-6, with D perhaps TRBD1 (6 bases). The CDR3 is made up of 16 amino acids. The V and J ends lost 0 bases and 8 bases respectively, with 14 bases between them. The germline CDR1 and CDR2 sequences are MNHEY and SVGEGT. The CDR3 region has the DNA TGTGCCAGCAGTTACTCAGGAGGGACAAGGGATTCACCCCTCCACTTT. Its translation: CASSYSGGTRDSPLHF.

The chain has TRBV19 and TRBJ2-5, with 11 bases that match TRBD1. This CDR3 has 15 residues. Germline V CDR1 and CDR2: LNHDA, SQIVND (reference sequence). The J segment lost 5 bases and the V segment lost 5 bases, leaving 7 bases of the junction unmatched. CDR3 DNA: TGTGCCAGTAGTCCCCGGACAGGGGGCGTGGAGACCCAGTACTTC. It is translated as CASSPRTGGVETQYF.

Concerning this clonotype itself: A much larger clone lies a single base off, so this may be a read error. This sequence joins TRBV20-1 and TRBJ2-1; 11 positions match TRBD2. The V and J ends lost 6 bases and 10 bases, in that order; junction bases with no gene match: 14. The CDR3 covers 15 residues. Germline V gene lookup returns CDR1 DFQATT and CDR2 SNEGSKA (reference sequence). The DNA for the CDR3 is TGCAGTGCCGCACTTAGCGGGAGGGCGAATGACGAGCAGTTCTTC. As protein: CSAALSGRANDEQFF.

This clonotype was counted between two and nine times. V and J are TRBV10-2 and TRBJ1-4; D unresolved. The CDR3 contains 15 residues. Trimming removed 2 bases at V and 8 bases at J, with 15 bases between. Germline lookup yields CDR1 WSHSY and CDR2 SAAADI. The CDR3 DNA sequence: TGCGCCAGCAGTGAGGTGGCAGCCGGGCGAGAAAAACTGTTTTTT. Translated: CASSEVAAGREKLFF.

V gene TRBV20-1 combines with J gene TRBJ2-7, with a weak D call TRBD2 (5 bases). Germline CDR1 DFQATT, CDR2 SNEGSKA (reference sequence). The CDR3 totals 13 residues. V was cut by 0 bases and J by 3 bases, with 9 bases left in between. The CDR3 nucleotides are TGCAGTGCTAGAGACTTTGCGGGCTACGAGCAGTACTTC. Protein: CSARDFAGYEQYF.

This clonotype was found many times. The gene calls are TRBV5-1 and TRBJ2-3; possible D gene TRBD2, 5 bases. This CDR3 is built from 16 residues. Trimming shortened V by 4 bases and J by 2 bases, and 17 bases separated the two germline ends. The germline gives CDR1 SGHRS, CDR2 YFSETQ. CDR3 sequence (DNA): TGCGCCAGCAGCGCGATAACTAGTAACCCCACAGATACGCAGTATTTT. This sequence encodes CASSAITSNPTDTQYF.

This clonotype was seen many times. The chain uses TRBV12-3 or TRBV12-4 and TRBJ2-7; 10 bases line up with TRBD2. The CDR3 totals 17 residues. V shed 3 bases and J 0 bases; nucleotides not matched to a gene: 8. The CDR3 loop reads CASSFWLAGAPSYEQYF. The CDR3 region has the DNA TGTGCCAGCAGTTTTTGGCTAGCGGGGGCACCCTCCTACGAGCAGTACTTC.

V and J are TRBV27 and TRBJ2-5; D remains ambiguous. In germline, CDR1 is MNHEY, CDR2 SMNVEV (reference sequence). The CDR3 spans 14 residues. Trimming pared 5 bases from V and 5 bases from J, leaving 15 bases between. CDR3 nucleotide sequence: TGTGCCAGCAGTCCCTCAACAGTGGGCGAGACCCAGTACTTC. It specifies CASSPSTVGETQYF.

The chain employs TRBV18 and TRBJ2-1; 11 bases are shared with TRBD1. The ends lost 2 bases at V and 14 bases at J; junction bases unmatched: 17. Germline CDR1 is KGHSH and CDR2 is LQKENI. The CDR3 covers 17 residues. CDR3 in DNA: TGTGCCAGCTCACCAAGGCGACGGACAGGGGGCTCACTAGACGAGTTCTTC. Translated, it gives CASSPRRRTGGSLDEFF.

This clonotype was seen repeatedly, ten times or more. The chain employs TRBV5-1 and TRBJ2-3, with 9 bases identical to TRBD1. CDR1 SGHRS and CDR2 YFSETQ come from the germline V gene. The CDR3 contains 16 residues. J was trimmed by 2 bases and V by 4 bases; bases with no gene match: 8. CDR3 region: CASSPDRGRYTDTQYF. CDR3 nucleotides: TGCGCCAGCAGCCCGGACAGGGGCAGGTACACAGATACGCAGTATTTT.

This chain links TRBV7-9 with TRBJ2-1; D is unresolved. Germline values: CDR1 SEHNR, CDR2 FQNEAQ (reference sequence). CDR3 length: 14 residues. The V end was cut by 0 bases, the J end by 9 bases, with 12 bases between. This chain's CDR3 is CASSLAGMSGEQFF. Written as DNA, the CDR3 is TGTGCCAGCAGCTTAGCGGGAATGAGTGGTGAGCAGTTCTTC.

This clonotype was counted at least ten times. The chain links TRBV30 to TRBJ2-1; TRBD2 matches 9 bases. V gave up 0 bases and J gave up 9 bases; unmatched junction bases: 9. Looked up from germline, CDR1 is GTSNPN and CDR2 is SVGIG (reference sequence). The CDR3 is 15 residues long. The CDR3 protein is CAWSVGREGISEQFF. CDR3 nucleotide sequence: TGTGCCTGGAGTGTCGGGCGGGAGGGCATTTCTGAGCAGTTCTTC.